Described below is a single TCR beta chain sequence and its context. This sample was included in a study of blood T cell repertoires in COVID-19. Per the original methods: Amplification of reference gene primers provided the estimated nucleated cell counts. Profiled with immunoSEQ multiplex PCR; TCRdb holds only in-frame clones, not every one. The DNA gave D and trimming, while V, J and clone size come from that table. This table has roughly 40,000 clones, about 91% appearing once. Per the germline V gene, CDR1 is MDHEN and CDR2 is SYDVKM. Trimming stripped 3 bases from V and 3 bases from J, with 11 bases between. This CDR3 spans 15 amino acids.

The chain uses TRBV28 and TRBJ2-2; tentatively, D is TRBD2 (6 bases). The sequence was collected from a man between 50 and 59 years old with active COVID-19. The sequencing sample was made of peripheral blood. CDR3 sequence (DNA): TGTGCCAGCAGTTTGTCGGGGGACTACACCGGGGAGCTGTTTTTT. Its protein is CASSLSGDYTGELFF.